Below are 18 T cell receptor beta chains sequenced from a single sample in a study of shared clonotypes between healthy human individuals. Naivety among CD8 cells was defined by CD45RO negativity and positive CCR7 selection, thereby excluding terminally differentiated effector memory CD45RA+ cells. Measured with immunoSEQ multiplex PCR; TCRdb has only the in-frame clones, and not every one. The sample holds roughly 2 million clones, 85% to 95% seen once. The sample consisted of naive CD8+ T cells sorted from blood. Receptor source: a young man in good health.

The chain carries TRBV6-6 and TRBJ2-7; TRBD2 is a possible D gene (5 bases). V dropped 1 base and J dropped 3 bases, with 7 bases sitting between them. The CDR3 length is 13 residues. Germline V gives CDR1 MNHNY, CDR2 SVGAGI (reference sequence). The CDR3 here is CASSYWGDYEQYF. The DNA of the CDR3 is TGTGCCAGCAGTTACTGGGGAGACTACGAGCAGTACTTC.

This rearrangement joins TRBV4-3 to TRBJ1-5; D might be TRBD1 (5 bases). Germline loops: CDR1 LGHNA, CDR2 YSLEER. Trimming took off 0 bases at V and 4 bases at J, with 10 bases between the two ends. This CDR3 has 15 amino acids. DNA for the CDR3: TGCGCCAGCAGCCAAGAGAGGGGTATTAATCAGCCCCAGCATTTT. This translates into CASSQERGINQPQHF.

As for this clone: Other DNA sequences of this sample code for an identical CDR3. The chain's CDR3 is CASGTDTQYF. The CDR3 bases are TGTGCCAGCGGCACAGATACGCAGTATTTT. The rearrangement links TRBV7-9 to TRBJ2-3; no clear D. The CDR3 loop spans 10 amino acids. Germline V gives CDR1 SEHNR, CDR2 FQNEAQ (reference sequence). Trimming cost V 8 bases and J 1 base, with 1 base left between them.

The chain uses TRBV4-2 and TRBJ2-3; 7 positions agree with TRBD2. Germline CDR1 LGHNA, CDR2 YNFKEQ. The CDR3 covers 15 residues. J was trimmed by 4 bases and V by 2 bases; bases with no gene match: 6. The CDR3 DNA follows: TGTGCCAGCAGCCAACTGGGAGGGATCGCAGATACGCAGTATTTT. Translating gives CASSQLGGIADTQYF.

The chain recombines TRBV21-1 with TRBJ2-7; the table's D call, TRBD2, has no DNA check behind it. TRBV21-1 is termed a pseudogene. This CDR3 has 18 amino acids. The CDR3 DNA reads TGTGCCAGCAATCGGAAAGGTAGGCGGGGGAGTCATTCCTACGAGCAGTACTTC. Its protein product is CASNRKGRRGSHSYEQYF.

The V gene is TRBV27, the J gene TRBJ1-5; no clear D gene. The CDR3 consists of 15 residues. Germline loops: CDR1 MNHEY, CDR2 SMNVEV (reference sequence). The V end lost 3 bases, the J end lost 13 bases, and 22 bases lay between the germline ends. CDR3 in amino acids: CASSFSYPRPFQQHF. CDR3 bases: TGTGCCAGCAGTTTCTCATACCCTAGGCCCTTCCAACAGCATTTT.

The chain couples TRBV19 to TRBJ2-1; possibly TRBD1 for D (5 bases). Trimming left V 3 bases short and J 1 base short, with 10 bases between. From germline, CDR1 is LNHDA and CDR2 SQIVND (reference sequence). This CDR3 region has 15 residues. The CDR3 coding sequence is TGTGCCAGTAGTATCGAGCAGGGTTCCTACAATGAGCAGTTCTTC. As protein: CASSIEQGSYNEQFF. Combining the CDR3 with reference TRBV19 and TRBJ2-1 gives the whole variable domain DGGITQSPKYLFRKEGQNVTLSCEQNLNHDAMYWYRQDPGQGLRLIYYSQIVNDFQKGDIAEGYSVSREKKESFPLTVTSAQKNPTAFYLCASSIEQGSYNEQFFGPGTRLTVL.

This clone was detected once. The J gene is TRBJ2-6, the V gene TRBV4-1; 10 nucleotides agree with TRBD1. Germline values: CDR1 MGHRA, CDR2 YSYEKL. The CDR3 loop spans 18 amino acids. The J segment lost 0 bases and the V segment lost 5 bases, leaving 7 bases of the junction unmatched. The CDR3 reads CASSSGTGDLSGANVLTF. The DNA for the CDR3 is TGCGCCAGCAGCTCTGGGACAGGGGACCTCTCTGGGGCCAACGTCCTGACTTTC.

This clone came up once. This chain joins TRBV7-9 and TRBJ2-7; D not certain. CDR1 is SEHNR, CDR2 FQNEAQ, per germline (reference sequence). This CDR3 spans 13 amino acids. V lost 5 bases, J lost 2 bases, and 10 bases lay in between. The CDR3 DNA reads as TGTGCCAGCAGCAATAGCAGAGCCTACGAGCAGTACTTC. Its protein is CASSNSRAYEQYF.

The chain links TRBV6-1 to TRBJ1-2, with a possible D match to TRBD1 (6 bases). The CDR3 sequence is 15 residues long. V gave up 0 bases and J gave up 7 bases, with 15 bases separating them. Germline assignment: CDR1 MNHNS and CDR2 SASEGT. CDR3 amino acids: CASSEALFGGPGYTF. The CDR3 DNA sequence: TGTGCCAGCAGTGAAGCGCTATTTGGGGGGCCTGGCTACACCTTC.

This chain links TRBV2 with TRBJ2-1; D is unresolved. Between the trimmed V and J ends, which lost 3 bases and 0 bases, there was a span of 9 bases. There are 15 residues in the CDR3. Germline V lookup: CDR1 SNHLY, CDR2 FYNNEI. The CDR3 protein is CASSDLEVSYNEQFF. The CDR3 region has the DNA TGTGCCAGCAGTGACCTAGAGGTCTCCTACAATGAGCAGTTCTTC.

The V and J genes are TRBV27 and TRBJ2-7; 9 bases are shared with TRBD1. V gave up 8 bases and J gave up 2 bases; unmatched junction bases: 1. CDR3 length: 12 residues. CDR1 and CDR2 (germline): MNHEY, SMNVEV (reference sequence). CDR3 sequence reads: CASGQGPYEQYF. The CDR3 coding sequence is TGTGCCAGCGGACAGGGGCCCTACGAGCAGTACTTC.

J is TRBJ2-7 and V is TRBV5-8, with a tentative D call TRBD2 (5 bases). The germline CDR1 and CDR2 sequences are SGHTS and YDEGEE. V lost 3 bases, J lost 2 bases, and 21 bases lay in between. CDR3 length: 17 residues. The CDR3 region is CASSWPVVGGYTYEQYF. The CDR3 bases are TGTGCCAGCAGCTGGCCGGTGGTAGGCGGGTACACCTACGAGCAGTACTTC.

CDR3 DNA sequence: TGTGCCAGCAGTGGGGGGGACAGGGCCCACGGGCAGTACTTC. Its protein product is CASSGGDRAHGQYF. The V and J genes are TRBV2 and TRBJ2-7; 9 nucleotides match TRBD1. Germline-derived CDR1 and CDR2 are SNHLY and FYNNEI. V was clipped by 4 bases and J by 9 bases; unmatched bases: 10. The CDR3 covers 14 residues. The variable domain in full, completed from reference TRBV2 and TRBJ2-7, reads EPEVTQTPSHQVTQMGQEVILRCVPISNHLYFYWYRQILGQKVEFLVSFYNNEISEKSEIFDDQFSVERPDGSNFTLKIRSTKLEDSAMYFCASSGGDRAHGQYFGPGTRLTVT.

This sequence joins TRBV13 and TRBJ2-7, with D uncertain. Germline V gives CDR1 PRHDT, CDR2 FYEKMQ (reference sequence). The CDR3 is 14 amino acids. Trimming removed 3 bases at V and 2 bases at J, with 11 bases between. CDR3 nucleotides: TGTGCCAGCAGCTTGGAGAGAAGCACCTACGAGCAGTACTTC. Its translation is CASSLERSTYEQYF.

This rearrangement joins TRBV11-3 to TRBJ2-6; D remains unclear. V was shortened by 1 base and J by 0 bases, with 7 bases between the two germline ends. The CDR3 sequence is 16 residues long. Germline lookup yields CDR1 SGHNT and CDR2 YENEEA. The CDR3 loop is CASSLGRSSGANVLTF. The CDR3 DNA reads TGTGCCAGCAGCTTAGGACGGTCCTCTGGGGCCAACGTCCTGACTTTC.

The chain combines TRBV19 with TRBJ2-1, with TRBD1 matching 8 bases. The V and J ends lost 5 bases and 7 bases, in that order; junction bases with no gene match: 4. The CDR3 has 13 residues. Germline V gives CDR1 LNHDA, CDR2 SQIVND (reference sequence). CDR3 DNA sequence: TGTGCCAGTAGTTGGACAGGGAGGAATGAGCAGTTCTTC. This sequence encodes CASSWTGRNEQFF.

For this clone: Different DNA sequences within this sample yield the same CDR3. V usage is TRBV27 and J usage is TRBJ2-7; 12 positions agree with TRBD2. This CDR3 region has 14 residues. The germline V gene has CDR1 MNHEY and CDR2 SMNVEV (reference sequence). The V segment lost 3 bases and the J segment 3 bases; nucleotides outside the gene matches: 0. CDR3 amino acids: CASSLTSGSYEQYF. The CDR3 nucleotides are TGTGCCAGCAGTTTGACTAGCGGGAGCTACGAGCAGTACTTC.